This TCR beta chain was sequenced during a study of identical twins. A template switching step contributed a universal primer site, while unique molecular identifiers were present in the cDNA. MiXCR was run by TCRdb on the 5' RACE reads, yielding one entry per CDR3 protein. The profile shows 500,000 or so distinct CDR3 sequences, 13% to 15% of them singletons. Germline values: CDR1 DFQATT, CDR2 SNEGSKA (reference sequence). The CDR3 has 14 residues. V was shortened by 1 base and J by 3 bases, with 13 bases between the two germline ends. Findings and limits, study-wide: Insertion counts were lower in abundant cord blood beta clonotypes, a trend that memory repertoires did not show.

A few counts support this clonotype. The target antigen is unknown. These data were also reused for a study on yellow fever vaccine responses in identical twins.

Sequences were obtained from CD4+ T cells sorted from blood. The clonotype was recovered from a woman aged 18-35 years in good health. The rearrangement links TRBV20-1 to TRBJ2-7; D uncertain. The CDR3 here is CSARVTVSNYEQYF. DNA for the CDR3: TGCAGTGCTAGAGTGACGGTCAGCAACTACGAGCAGTACTTC.